This T cell receptor beta chain was obtained from a study of T cell responses to AZD1222 COVID-19 vaccine. The study, taken as a whole, reports: The donor group comprised mostly white British people and more females; the analysis possibly underestimated clonal diversity. Dominant at 160-218 and 743-854, vaccine-associated CD4 TCRs also spanned spike. Breadth and depth of Spike-specific TCRs rose after two AZD1222 doses. A reported finding is that nearly half of spike-specific TCRs target unmutated variant regions.

Per germline, CDR1 SNHLY and CDR2 FYNNEI. The CDR3 runs 14 residues. Trimming stripped 7 bases from V and 4 bases from J, with 16 bases between. Clones were sequenced by immunoSEQ multiplex PCR, and TCRdb holds only the in-frame ones, with some missing. Of 75,000 to 100,000 clones listed, 75% to 90% are singletons. As regards this clone: What it recognizes is unknown.

This clonotype was obtained from an adult in good health. This material consisted of peripheral blood, taken on day 0 of AZD1222 vaccination. The chain couples TRBV2 to TRBJ1-1; D is ambiguous. CDR3 protein: CASMPSGGSTEAFF. CDR3 bases: TGTGCCAGCATGCCGTCCGGAGGTAGCACTGAAGCTTTCTTT.